Shown below are 20 T cell receptor beta chains from a single sample sequenced in a study of vaccination effects on CD4 cells after COVID-19. Profiled with immunoSEQ multiplex PCR; TCRdb holds only in-frame clones, not every one. The sample contains about 65,000 clones, 70% to 80% of which appear only once. Sequencing followed a ViraFEST assay step that expanded antigen-specific CD4+ T cells with viral peptide pools. Following a 10-day culture, CD4+ T cells were purified. Having tested negative for nucleocapsid antibodies, the vaccine recipients showed no prior SARS-CoV-2 infection. Their antigen targets remain unknown. The starting material was CD4+ T cells from PBMCs cultured with HCoV-NL63 spike peptides, obtained before COVID-19 vaccination. Receptors were obtained from a human donor who received a COVID-19 vaccine.

The V call is TRBV6-5, the J call TRBJ1-5, with D hard to call. Germline CDR1 MNHEY, CDR2 SVGAGI. This CDR3 contains 14 residues. V was shortened by 2 bases and J by 5 bases, with 10 bases between the two germline ends. CDR3 coding DNA: TGTGCCAGCAGTTACAACGCGAATCATCAGCCCCAGCATTTT. Translating it yields CASSYNANHQPQHF.

The rearrangement uses TRBV6-5 and TRBJ1-2; no firm D call. Germline CDR1 is MNHEY and CDR2 is SVGAGI. The V end lost 6 bases, the J end lost 13 bases, and 15 bases lay between the germline ends. This CDR3 spans 11 amino acids. CDR3: CASSLEPIRTF. The CDR3 DNA sequence: TGTGCCAGCAGCTTGGAACCGATCCGCACCTTC.

The chain combines TRBV7-3 with TRBJ2-2, with 11 bases matching TRBD1. Per the germline V gene, CDR1 is SGHTA and CDR2 is FQGTGA. The CDR3 length is 14 residues. V shed 6 bases and J 4 bases; nucleotides not matched to a gene: 1. The CDR3 DNA follows: TGTGCCAGCAGGGGACAGGGGGTCACCGGGGAGCTGTTTTTT. This encodes CASRGQGVTGELFF. Full variable domain (rest looked up from reference TRBV7-3 and TRBJ2-2): GAGVSQTPSNKVTEKGKYVELRCDPISGHTALYWYRQSLGQGPEFLIYFQGTGAADDSGLPNDRFFAVRPEGSVSTLKIQRTERGDSAVYLCASRGQGVTGELFFGEGSRLTVL.

The rearrangement links TRBV18 to TRBJ2-2; TRBD2 aligns across 8 bases. J was trimmed by 6 bases and V by 6 bases; bases with no gene match: 12. The CDR3 spans 16 residues. Germline assignment: CDR1 KGHSH and CDR2 LQKENI. CDR3 amino acids: CASSNAGGDTSGELFF. The CDR3 coding sequence is TGTGCCAGCTCGAACGCGGGGGGCGATACGTCCGGGGAGCTGTTTTTT.

The chain is built from TRBV2 and TRBJ2-5; 7 bases agree with TRBD1. Germline values: CDR1 SNHLY, CDR2 FYNNEI. The V and J ends lost 6 bases and 5 bases, in that order; junction bases with no gene match: 15. The CDR3 runs to 16 residues. CDR3 amino acids: CASSPQGLSIMETQYF. Here the CDR3 DNA reads TGTGCCAGCAGCCCACAGGGGTTGAGCATTATGGAGACCCAGTACTTC.

The genes are TRBV11-2 and TRBJ2-2; D is possibly TRBD1 or TRBD2 (6 bases each). Deletions cut 7 bases from V and 4 bases from J, with 19 bases between. Germline V gene lookup returns CDR1 SGHAT and CDR2 FQNNGV. The CDR3 covers 16 residues. The DNA for the CDR3 is TGTGCCAGCACCTTCCTCCGGGGGCGCAGCACCGGGGAGCTGTTTTTT. It is translated as CASTFLRGRSTGELFF. Using reference TRBV11-2 and TRBJ2-2 for the parts outside the CDR3, the full variable domain is EAGVAQSPRYKIIEKRQSVAFWCNPISGHATLYWYQQILGQGPKLLIQFQNNGVVDDSQLPKDRFSAERLKGVDSTLKIQPAKLEDSAVYLCASTFLRGRSTGELFFGEGSRLTVL.

The rearrangement joins TRBV5-1 to TRBJ2-5, with 9 bases aligning to TRBD1. V shed 3 bases, J shed 4 bases, and the junction held 7 bases outside the gene matches. The CDR3 extends over 15 amino acids. Germline assignment: CDR1 SGHRS and CDR2 YFSETQ. The CDR3 coding sequence is TGCGCCAGCAGCTCCTTCGGGACAGGGTTAGAGACCCAGTACTTC. This translates into CASSSFGTGLETQYF.

In this sample, this clone turned up once. The genes are TRBV19 and TRBJ2-5; D is unclear. With 2 bases removed from V and 5 bases from J, the gap between germline ends came to 12 bases. Germline CDR1 is LNHDA and CDR2 is SQIVND (reference sequence). The CDR3 totals 14 residues. The CDR3 sequence is CASSIQASRETQYF. CDR3 nucleotides: TGTGCCAGTAGTATACAGGCTTCAAGGGAGACCCAGTACTTC.

The gene calls are TRBV12-3 or TRBV12-4 and TRBJ1-5; no clear D. The CDR3 sequence is 12 residues long. V gave up 7 bases and J gave up 0 bases, with 4 bases separating them. Written as DNA, the CDR3 is TGTGCCAGCACTTATAGCAATCAGCCCCAGCATTTT. As protein: CASTYSNQPQHF.

This chain uses TRBV7-8 with TRBJ2-1; perhaps TRBD1 as D (6 bases). V dropped 2 bases and J dropped 0 bases, with 17 bases sitting between them. CDR1 and CDR2 from the germline V gene are SGHVS and FQNEAQ. The CDR3 sequence is 18 residues long. The CDR3 DNA sequence: TGTGCCAGCAGCTTAAAGTTTCAGGGGTCCAGCTCCTACAATGAGCAGTTCTTC. Translation gives CASSLKFQGSSSYNEQFF.

This clone came up once. The rearrangement joins TRBV5-8 to TRBJ2-5; D unclear. From germline, CDR1 is SGHTS and CDR2 YDEGEE. CDR3 size: 16 residues. V lost 7 bases, J lost 1 base, and 20 bases lay in between. CDR3 sequence: CASPTSFLRTQETQYF. The DNA of the CDR3 is TGTGCCAGCCCGACCTCCTTCCTTCGGACCCAAGAGACCCAGTACTTC.

The chain employs TRBV5-6 and TRBJ1-5; D might be TRBD1 (6 bases). From germline, CDR1 is SGHDT and CDR2 YYEEEE. The CDR3 totals 15 residues. V lost 1 base and J 8 bases, leaving 16 bases between the germline ends. The CDR3 region has the DNA TGTGCCAGCAGCTTGTCAGGGGACGTGAGGAAGCCCCAGCATTTT. Residues: CASSLSGDVRKPQHF.

V gene TRBV7-9 combines with J gene TRBJ2-3; D remains ambiguous. V was pared by 3 bases and J by 1 base, with 5 bases between. This CDR3 is built from 13 residues. The germline gives CDR1 SEHNR, CDR2 FQNEAQ (reference sequence). The CDR3 DNA reads TGTGCCAGCAGCTTTGACGGCACAGATACGCAGTATTTT. Protein: CASSFDGTDTQYF.

The chain joins TRBV6-1 to TRBJ1-1; no reliable D call. This CDR3 region has 12 residues. V shed 5 bases and J shed 0 bases, with 4 bases lying between them. Germline V gene lookup returns CDR1 MNHNS and CDR2 SASEGT. CDR3: CASSRMNTEAFF. The CDR3 DNA sequence: TGTGCCAGCAGTAGAATGAACACTGAAGCTTTCTTT.

This clone was seen a few times. The chain employs TRBV5-1 and TRBJ1-6, with TRBD1 matching 7 bases. Trimming removed 4 bases from V and 5 bases from J; junction bases left unmatched: 3. CDR1 is SGHRS and CDR2 is YFSETQ in the germline V gene. The CDR3 runs to 14 residues. The CDR3 nucleotides read TGCGCCAGCAGCCCCGGGACAGATAATTCACCCCTCCACTTT. It specifies CASSPGTDNSPLHF.

The chain joins TRBV7-8 to TRBJ2-7; 7 positions agree with TRBD1. CDR1 is SGHVS, CDR2 FQNEAQ, per germline. CDR3 length: 15 amino acids. V lost 3 bases to trimming and J lost 2 bases; unmatched junction nucleotides: 7. The CDR3 DNA is TGTGCCAGCAGCTTCGGAACCGGGACAGCCTACGAGCAGTACGTC. As protein: CASSFGTGTAYEQYV.

The chain links TRBV5-1 to TRBJ1-1; maybe TRBD1 (5 bases). There are 11 residues in the CDR3. Germline CDR1 reads SGHRS; CDR2 reads YFSETQ. V was cut by 0 bases and J by 9 bases, with 6 bases left in between. For the CDR3, the DNA is TGCGCCAGCAGCTTGGCGGGACAAGCTTTCTTT. Residues: CASSLAGQAFF.

This rearrangement joins TRBV5-1 to TRBJ1-4; possibly TRBD1 for D (5 bases). CDR1 SGHRS and CDR2 YFSETQ come from the germline V gene. The ends were cut back, 1 base at V and 8 bases at J, with 15 bases in the middle. This CDR3 spans 15 amino acids. The CDR3 loop reads CASSLSEGIGEKLFF. DNA of the CDR3: TGCGCCAGCAGCTTGTCGGAGGGGATCGGGGAAAAACTGTTTTTT.

The chain links TRBV6-5 to TRBJ2-2; D gene unclear. The V end lost 4 bases, the J end lost 5 bases, and 17 bases lay between the germline ends. Germline loops: CDR1 MNHEY, CDR2 SVGAGI. This CDR3 spans 16 amino acids. Here the CDR3 DNA reads TGTGCCAGCAGTTTCCCAGGTGGGGTGAGGACCGGGGAGCTGTTTTTT. This encodes CASSFPGGVRTGELFF.

The J gene is TRBJ1-2, the V gene TRBV10-1, with TRBD1 as a possible D gene (6 bases). The CDR3 contains 13 residues. V lost 0 bases and J 6 bases, leaving 8 bases between the germline ends. CDR1 and CDR2 (germline): WNHNN, SYGVQD (reference sequence). For the CDR3, the DNA is TGCGCCAGCAGTGAGTCGAGGACAGATGGCTACACCTTC. Amino acids: CASSESRTDGYTF.